This TCR beta chain was documented in a study of blood T cell repertoires in COVID-19. Study summary: Some COVID-19 samples were acute and others convalescent; all came from the United States, Italy and Spain. From T cells, B-cell-depleted T cells, or PBMCs came the material, which was cDNA or gDNA.

This clone appeared a few times. Trimming took 1 base from V and 5 from J; bases not matched to a gene: 4. Germline loops: CDR1 MNHNS, CDR2 SASEGT. The CDR3 runs to 14 residues. Authors' processing steps: From reference gene primer amplification, estimates of nucleated cell counts were derived. Data came from immunoSEQ multiplex PCR; TCRdb stores just in-frame clones and leaves some out. The DNA gave D and trimming, while V, J and clone size come from that table. This sample has under 85,000 clones, with around 80% found just once. The clonotype originates from a human donor in a cohort sampled during active COVID-19. Sequenced material: peripheral blood. The V gene is TRBV6-1, the J gene TRBJ2-5; TRBD1 matches at 7 bases. This chain's CDR3 is CASSEGQGGETQYF. DNA of the CDR3: TGTGCCAGCAGTGAAGGACAGGGCGGGGAGACCCAGTACTTC.